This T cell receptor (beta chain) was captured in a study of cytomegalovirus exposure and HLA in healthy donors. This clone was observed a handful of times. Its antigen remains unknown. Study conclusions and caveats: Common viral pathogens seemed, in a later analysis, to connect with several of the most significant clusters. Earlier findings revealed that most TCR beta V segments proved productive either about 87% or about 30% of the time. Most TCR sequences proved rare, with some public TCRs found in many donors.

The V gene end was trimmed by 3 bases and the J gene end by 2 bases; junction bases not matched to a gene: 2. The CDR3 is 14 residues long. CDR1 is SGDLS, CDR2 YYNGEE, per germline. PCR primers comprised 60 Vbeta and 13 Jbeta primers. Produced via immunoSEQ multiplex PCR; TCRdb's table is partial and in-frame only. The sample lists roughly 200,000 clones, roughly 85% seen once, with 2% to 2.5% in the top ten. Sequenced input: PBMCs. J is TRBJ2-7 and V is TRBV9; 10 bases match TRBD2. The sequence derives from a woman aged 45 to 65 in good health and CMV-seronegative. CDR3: CASSASGRAYEQYF. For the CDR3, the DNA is TGTGCCAGCAGCGCTAGCGGGAGAGCCTACGAGCAGTACTTC.